A single count supports the clone carrying this T cell receptor beta chain. Its specificity is unknown. PCR involved 60 Vbeta and 13 Jbeta primers. Profiling relied on immunoSEQ multiplex PCR, and the TCRdb table lists in-frame clones only, not all of them. The sample has about 190,000 clones; around 81% are singletons. The sample belongs to a study of cytomegalovirus exposure and HLA in healthy donors. From germline, CDR1 is SGHVS and CDR2 FQNEAQ. The CDR3 has 16 amino acids. V shed 6 bases, J shed 5 bases, and the junction held 10 bases outside the gene matches. General study findings and limits: Accounts indicate the classifier identified cytomegalovirus status with strong specificity and sensitivity.

Material for sequencing was PBMCs. The J gene is TRBJ2-2, the V gene TRBV7-8, with TRBD2 matching over 9 bases. This sequence originates from a woman younger than 35 in good health and CMV-seropositive. CDR3 residues: CASRTSGTSFTGELFF. CDR3 nucleotides: TGTGCCAGCAGGACCTCCGGGACTAGCTTTACCGGGGAGCTGTTTTTT.